This passage covers 9 T cell receptor beta chains from one sample sequenced in a study of Graves' ophthalmopathy and Graves' hyperthyroidism. RNA served as the template for amplifying TCR beta CDR3 regions. First-round RT-PCR relied on HTBI primers, and a second-round multiplex PCR came next. TCRdb analysed the multiplex PCR reads with MiXCR anew, one entry per CDR3 protein. The sample lists approximately 540,000 distinct CDR3 sequences, less than 45% occurring once. The sequenced material came from peripheral blood or thyroid tissue (not recorded which). These receptors were collected from an adult man with Graves' hyperthyroidism.

The sample holds many counts of this clonotype. The chain recombines TRBV7-9 with TRBJ1-1; unclear D gene. CDR3 size: 11 residues. With 2 bases removed from V and 4 bases from J, the gap between germline ends came to 2 bases. From germline, CDR1 is SEHNR and CDR2 FQNEAQ (reference sequence). The CDR3 bases are TGTGCCAGCAGCTTACCCACTGAAGCTTTCTTT. This gives the protein CASSLPTEAFF.

This clonotype was seen a few times. This CDR3 reads CSVPTGDGHGYTF. The CDR3 region has the DNA TGCAGCGTCCCGACCGGGGACGGCCATGGCTACACCTTC. V usage is TRBV29-1 and J usage is TRBJ1-2; possible D gene TRBD1, 5 bases. V was cut by 6 bases and J by 6 bases, with 17 bases left in between. The V gene's germline CDR1 is SQVTM and CDR2 ANQGSEA. The CDR3 sequence is 13 residues long.

As for this clonotype: One base away lies a much larger clone, so this may be a sequencing read error. The genes are TRBV20-1 and TRBJ1-4; D might be TRBD1 (5 bases). Per the germline V gene, CDR1 is DFQATT and CDR2 is SNEGSKA (reference sequence). This CDR3 is 16 amino acids long. V was clipped by 4 bases and J by 2 bases, with 17 bases between them. Here the CDR3 reads CSAKGLLTSTNEKLFF. The CDR3 coding sequence is TGCAGTGCTAAGGGACTACTCACCTCGACTAATGAAAAACTGTTTTTT.

As concerns this clonotype: A much larger clonotype is one base distant, so this may be a read error. The V call is TRBV10-3, the J call TRBJ1-3; tentative D call: TRBD1 (5 bases). The germline gives CDR1 ENHRY, CDR2 SYGVKD. Trimming removed 4 bases at V and 5 bases at J, with 6 bases between. The CDR3 is made up of 12 amino acids. CDR3 sequence (DNA): TGTGCCATCAGTGGACAGCGAAACACCATATATTTT. Translating gives CAISGQRNTIYF.

The rearrangement joins TRBV29-1 to TRBJ1-3; D is uncertain. The CDR3 is made up of 12 amino acids. Germline CDR1 and CDR2: SQVTM and ANQGSEA. V dropped 3 bases and J dropped 7 bases, with 10 bases sitting between them. The CDR3 loop is CSVDRQRNTIYF. In DNA, the CDR3 is TGCAGCGTTGACCGCCAGAGGAACACCATATATTTT. Drawing the rest from reference TRBV29-1 and TRBJ1-3, the complete variable domain is SAVISQKPSRDICQRGTSLTIQCQVDSQVTMMFWYRQQPGQSLTLIATANQGSEATYESGFVIDKFPISRPNLTFSTLTVSNMSPEDSSIYLCSVDRQRNTIYFGEGSWLTVV.

This chain joins TRBV19 and TRBJ2-3, with 9 bases aligning to TRBD1. The ends lost 2 bases at V and 3 bases at J; junction bases unmatched: 3. The germline CDR1 and CDR2 sequences are LNHDA and SQIVND (reference sequence). This CDR3 is 15 amino acids long. The CDR3 here is CASSITGGRTDTQYF. Here the CDR3 DNA reads TGTGCCAGTAGTATAACAGGGGGCAGGACAGATACGCAGTATTTT.

This rearrangement joins TRBV6-5 to TRBJ1-6; D unclear. Germline CDR1 is MNHEY and CDR2 is SVGAGI. The CDR3 has 15 residues. Deletions cut 8 bases from V and 0 bases from J, with 11 bases between. CDR3 amino acids: CASDDRSSYNSPLHF. CDR3 coding DNA: TGTGCCAGCGATGACCGCAGCTCCTATAATTCACCCCTCCACTTT.

The chain combines TRBV20-1 with TRBJ2-5; 11 bases are a match to TRBD2. This CDR3 has 17 residues. V dropped 0 bases and J dropped 1; count of bases not matched to a gene: 7. Germline V CDR1 and CDR2: DFQATT, SNEGSKA (reference sequence). The CDR3 sequence is CSAREWLAGGPQETQYF. The DNA for the CDR3 is TGCAGTGCTAGAGAATGGCTAGCGGGGGGACCCCAAGAGACCCAGTACTTC.

This clonotype was seen repeatedly, ten times or more. This chain uses TRBV12-3 or TRBV12-4 with TRBJ2-5; 14 bases match TRBD2. CDR3 length: 17 amino acids. Trimming cost V 5 bases and J 5 bases; bases outside gene matches: 10. The CDR3, as DNA: TGTGCCAGCAGTGCCGGGACTAGCGGGAGCATCAGTGAGACCCAGTACTTC. It specifies CASSAGTSGSISETQYF.